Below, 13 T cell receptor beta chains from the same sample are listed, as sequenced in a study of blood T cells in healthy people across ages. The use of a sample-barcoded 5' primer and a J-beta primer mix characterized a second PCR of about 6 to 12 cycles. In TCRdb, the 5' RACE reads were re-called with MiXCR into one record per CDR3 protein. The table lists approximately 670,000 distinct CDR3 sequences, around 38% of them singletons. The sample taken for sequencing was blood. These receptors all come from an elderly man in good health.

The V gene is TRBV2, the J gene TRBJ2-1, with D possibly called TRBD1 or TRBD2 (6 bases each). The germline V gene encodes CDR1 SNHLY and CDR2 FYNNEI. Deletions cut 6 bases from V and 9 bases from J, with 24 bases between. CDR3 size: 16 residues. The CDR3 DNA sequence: TGTGCCAGCAGGAGGAGGGGGACTCGTTATAAAATTGAGCAGTTCTTC. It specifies CASRRRGTRYKIEQFF.

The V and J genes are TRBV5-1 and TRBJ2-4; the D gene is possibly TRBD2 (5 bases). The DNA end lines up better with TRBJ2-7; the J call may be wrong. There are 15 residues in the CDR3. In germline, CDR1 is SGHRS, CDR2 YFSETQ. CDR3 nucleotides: TGCGCCAGCAGCTCCGGGGATCTCGGGGCCTACGAGCAGTACTTC. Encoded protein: CASSSGDLGAYEQYF.

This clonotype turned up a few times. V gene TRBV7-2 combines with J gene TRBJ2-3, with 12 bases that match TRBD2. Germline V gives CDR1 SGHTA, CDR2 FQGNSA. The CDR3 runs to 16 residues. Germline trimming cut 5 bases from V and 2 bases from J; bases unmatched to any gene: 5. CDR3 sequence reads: CASSTLAGGVTDTQYF. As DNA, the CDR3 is TGTGCCAGCAGCACCCTAGCGGGAGGGGTCACAGATACGCAGTATTTT.

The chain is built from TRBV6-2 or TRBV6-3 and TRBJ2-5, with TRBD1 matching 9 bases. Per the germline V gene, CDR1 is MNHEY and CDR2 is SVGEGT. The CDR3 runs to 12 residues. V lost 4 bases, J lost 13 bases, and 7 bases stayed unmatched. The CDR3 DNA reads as TGTGCCAGCAGTTTCGGGACAGGGCTCTCGTACTTC. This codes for CASSFGTGLSYF.

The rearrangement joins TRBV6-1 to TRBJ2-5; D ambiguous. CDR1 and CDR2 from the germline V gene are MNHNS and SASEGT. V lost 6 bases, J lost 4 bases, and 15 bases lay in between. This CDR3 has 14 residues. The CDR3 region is CASSLERSAETQYF. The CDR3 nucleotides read TGTGCCAGCAGCCTAGAAAGAAGCGCAGAGACCCAGTACTTC.

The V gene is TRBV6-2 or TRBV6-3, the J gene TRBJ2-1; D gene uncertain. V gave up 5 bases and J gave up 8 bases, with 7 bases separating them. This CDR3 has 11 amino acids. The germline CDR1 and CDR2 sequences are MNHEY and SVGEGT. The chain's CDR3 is CASSLHDEQFF. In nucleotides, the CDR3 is TGTGCCAGCAGTCTACACGATGAGCAGTTCTTC.

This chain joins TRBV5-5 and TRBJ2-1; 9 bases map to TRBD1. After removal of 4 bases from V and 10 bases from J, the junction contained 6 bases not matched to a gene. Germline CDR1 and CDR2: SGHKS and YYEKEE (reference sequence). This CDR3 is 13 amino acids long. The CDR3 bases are TGTGCCAGCAGCCAACAGGGGGCATACGAGCAGTTCTTC. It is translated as CASSQQGAYEQFF.

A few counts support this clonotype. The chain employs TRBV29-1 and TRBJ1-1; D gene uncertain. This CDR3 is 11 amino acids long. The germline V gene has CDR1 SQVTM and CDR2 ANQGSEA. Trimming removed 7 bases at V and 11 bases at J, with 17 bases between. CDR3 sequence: CSGYNGRLAFF. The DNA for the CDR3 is TGCAGCGGATATAACGGACGGCTGGCTTTCTTT.

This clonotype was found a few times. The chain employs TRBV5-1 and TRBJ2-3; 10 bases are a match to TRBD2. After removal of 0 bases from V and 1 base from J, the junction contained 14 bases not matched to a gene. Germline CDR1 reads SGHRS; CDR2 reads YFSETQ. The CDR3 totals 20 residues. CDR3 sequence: CASSLEELAGGIRGTDTQYF. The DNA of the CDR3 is TGCGCCAGCAGCTTGGAAGAATTAGCGGGAGGAATAAGGGGCACAGATACGCAGTATTTT. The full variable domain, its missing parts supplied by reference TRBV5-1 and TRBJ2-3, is KAGVTQTPRYLIKTRGQQVTLSCSPISGHRSVSWYQQTPGQGLQFLFEYFSETQRNKGNFPGRFSGRQFSNSRSEMNVSTLELGDSALYLCASSLEELAGGIRGTDTQYFGPGTRLTVL.

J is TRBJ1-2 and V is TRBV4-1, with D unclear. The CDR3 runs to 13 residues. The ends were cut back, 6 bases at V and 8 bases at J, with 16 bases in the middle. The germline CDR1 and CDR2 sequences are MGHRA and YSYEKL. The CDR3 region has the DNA TGCGCCAGCAGTGGGAGGACCTCCGGGGGCTACACCTTC. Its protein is CASSGRTSGGYTF.

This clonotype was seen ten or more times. The CDR3 DNA follows: TGTGCCAGCAGCCCTCGCCTAGCGGGAGGCACAGATACGCAGTATTTT. Amino acid sequence: CASSPRLAGGTDTQYF. The rearrangement links TRBV7-2 to TRBJ2-3; 10 bases are shared with TRBD2. This CDR3 comprises 16 residues. V lost 5 bases, J lost 1 base, and 6 bases stayed unmatched. CDR1 SGHTA and CDR2 FQGNSA come from the germline V gene.

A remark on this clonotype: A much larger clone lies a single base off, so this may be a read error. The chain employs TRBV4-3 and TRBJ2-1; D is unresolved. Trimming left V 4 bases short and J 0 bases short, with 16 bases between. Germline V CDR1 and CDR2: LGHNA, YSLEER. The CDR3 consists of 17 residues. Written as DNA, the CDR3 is TGCGCCAGCAGCCGAGAGCTGGGCTTTAGCTCCTACAATGAGCAGTTCTTC. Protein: CASSRELGFSSYNEQFF.

For the CDR3, the DNA is TGTGCCAGCAGCTTAGGGACAGGGATTGGCTACACCTTC. Protein sequence: CASSLGTGIGYTF. The chain recombines TRBV7-9 with TRBJ1-2; 8 bases match TRBD1. With 1 base clipped from V and 7 bases from J, the junction kept 2 bases outside the gene matches. Germline CDR1 SEHNR, CDR2 FQNEAQ (reference sequence). There are 13 residues in the CDR3.